Shown below are 17 T cell receptor beta chains from a single sample sequenced in a study of regulatory T cells in long-lasting Graves disease. Arm-PCR of CDR3 regions with iRepertoire HTBI primers generated TCR beta libraries. TCRdb independently ran MiXCR on the multiplex PCR reads; one entry per CDR3 protein. The sample comprises 350,000 to 500,000 distinct CDR3 sequences, approximately 22% of which are singletons, and approximately 14% rests with the top ten. This sample's time point: persistent/refractory GD, antithyroid drugs over 5 years with positive TRAb. PBMC RNA was the source of the TCR library. Specimen: peripheral blood mononuclear cells (PBMCs), collected when the disease was refractory, from a patient treated with antithyroid drugs. The receptors originated from a female donor with Graves disease.

Ten or more counts support this clonotype. The rearrangement links TRBV7-6 to TRBJ1-4, with 10 bases matching TRBD1. Germline values: CDR1 SGHVS, CDR2 FNYEAQ. V lost 3 bases, J lost 7 bases, and 2 bases stayed unmatched. The CDR3 totals 14 residues. The CDR3: CASSLGQGFEKLFF. The CDR3 DNA follows: TGTGCCAGCAGCTTGGGACAGGGGTTTGAAAAACTGTTTTTT.

The table lists this clonotype with a few counts. The chain combines TRBV2 with TRBJ2-2; D not certain. Germline V lookup: CDR1 SNHLY, CDR2 FYNNEI. V was shortened by 7 bases and J by 2 bases, with 11 bases between the two germline ends. The CDR3 contains 14 residues. The CDR3 DNA is TGTGCCAGCATTACCTCAGAAAACACCGGGGAGCTGTTTTTT. Its translation is CASITSENTGELFF.

As concerns this clonotype: Germline is not matched at one junction end, which may reflect a read error. The J gene is TRBJ2-2, the V gene TRBV4-2; D is perhaps TRBD2 (5 bases). CDR1 and CDR2 (germline): LGHNA, YNFKEQ. The CDR3 length is 15 residues. CDR3 amino acids: CASGHSDPRAGELFF. CDR3 DNA sequence: TGTGCCAGCGGCCACTCGGACCCGCGGGCCGGGGAGCTGTTTTTT.

Note on this clonotype: Just one base apart from a much larger clone, this may be a read error. J is TRBJ1-5 and V is TRBV2; 8 bases align to TRBD1. The CDR3 sequence is 16 residues long. Looked up from germline, CDR1 is SNHLY and CDR2 is FYNNEI. The chain's CDR3 is CTSSVFRQGARQPQHF. The CDR3, as DNA: TGTACCAGCAGTGTGTTCAGGCAGGGGGCGCGGCAGCCCCAGCATTTT. The full variable domain, rest sourced from reference TRBV2 and TRBJ1-5, is EPEVTQTPSHQVTQMGQEVILRCVPISNHLYFYWYRQILGQKVEFLVSFYNNEISEKSEIFDDQFSVERPDGSNFTLKIRSTKLEDSAMYFCTSSVFRQGARQPQHFGDGTRLSIL.

This clonotype was recorded many times. The chain uses TRBV25-1 and TRBJ1-4, with 12 bases fitting TRBD1. This CDR3 is built from 18 residues. With 3 bases clipped from V and 8 bases from J, the junction kept 13 bases outside the gene matches. Germline assignment: CDR1 MGHDK and CDR2 SYGVNS. The CDR3 sequence is CASSEGTGGAWSGEKLFF. The CDR3, as DNA: TGTGCCAGCAGTGAGGGGACAGGGGGCGCATGGAGTGGAGAAAAACTGTTTTTT.

This clonotype has just a few counts. The chain joins TRBV20-1 to TRBJ1-2; 7 nucleotides line up with TRBD1. J was trimmed by 1 base and V by 0 bases; bases with no gene match: 11. The CDR3 length is 17 residues. Germline V gene data show CDR1 as DFQATT and CDR2 as SNEGSKA (reference sequence). The CDR3 nucleotides are TGCAGTGCTAGAGATTTCCTGAACAGGGGTCTTAACTATGGCTACACCTTC. Residues: CSARDFLNRGLNYGYTF.

At least ten counts were recorded for this clonotype. V and J are TRBV28 and TRBJ2-2; D not resolved. Germline CDR1 and CDR2: MDHEN and SYDVKM. Trimming shortened V by 3 bases and J by 5 bases, and 7 bases separated the two germline ends. This CDR3 comprises 13 residues. The CDR3 DNA sequence: TGTGCCAGCAGTTTTATGGGGACCGGGGAGCTGTTTTTT. Translating gives CASSFMGTGELFF.

This clonotype came up many times. The chain couples TRBV2 to TRBJ2-7, with D possibly TRBD2 on 5 matching bases. The CDR3 spans 13 residues. Per germline, CDR1 SNHLY and CDR2 FYNNEI. V lost 3 bases and J 6 bases, leaving 12 bases between the germline ends. Here the CDR3 reads CASSDWAGREQYF. The CDR3 DNA reads TGTGCCAGCAGTGATTGGGCGGGTCGCGAGCAGTACTTC.

There are many counts of this clonotype. The chain employs TRBV6-1 and TRBJ1-5, with 7 nucleotides matching TRBD1. J was trimmed by 0 bases and V by 6 bases; bases with no gene match: 5. The V gene's germline CDR1 is MNHNS and CDR2 SASEGT. CDR3 size: 15 residues. CDR3 region: CASREQGNSNQPQHF. CDR3 DNA: TGTGCCAGCAGGGAACAGGGGAATAGCAATCAGCCCCAGCATTTT.

V gene TRBV19 combines with J gene TRBJ2-5, with a tentative D call TRBD1 (6 bases). With the DNA end fitting TRBJ2-1 better, the J assignment may be wrong. Germline CDR1 is LNHDA and CDR2 is SQIVND (reference sequence). The CDR3 totals 14 residues. CDR3: CASSILDSNNEQFF. The CDR3 nucleotides are TGTGCCAGTAGTATCCTGGACAGCAACAATGAGCAGTTCTTC.

The CDR3 coding sequence is TGTGCCAGCAGTTTTAGGCTAGTTGGCGTTGGCGAGCAGTTCTTC. Its translation: CASSFRLVGVGEQFF. This chain links TRBV12-3 or TRBV12-4 with TRBJ2-1; D unresolved. This CDR3 is 15 amino acids long. The V end was cut by 3 bases, the J end by 10 bases, with 19 bases between.

This clonotype has a handful of counts. V is TRBV2 and J is TRBJ2-4; D is unclear. The V end was cut by 4 bases, the J end by 6 bases, with 7 bases between. Germline V gene lookup returns CDR1 SNHLY and CDR2 FYNNEI. The CDR3 runs to 12 residues. The CDR3 loop is CASSVPGNIQYF. The CDR3 bases are TGTGCCAGCAGTGTACCTGGAAACATTCAGTACTTC.

J is TRBJ2-1 and V is TRBV28, with TRBD2 matching 8 bases. Per the germline V gene, CDR1 is MDHEN and CDR2 is SYDVKM. The V and J ends lost 5 bases and 2 bases, in that order; junction bases with no gene match: 5. The CDR3 covers 15 residues. The CDR3 here is CASSPGGVPYNEQFF. CDR3 in DNA: TGTGCCAGCAGTCCCGGGGGGGTGCCCTACAATGAGCAGTTCTTC.

The table lists this clonotype with many counts. The chain couples TRBV2 to TRBJ2-7; unclear D gene. V dropped 6 bases and J dropped 7 bases, with 7 bases sitting between them. The CDR3 totals 10 residues. CDR1 is SNHLY and CDR2 is FYNNEI in the germline V gene. The CDR3 sequence is CASRGEEQYF. CDR3 sequence (DNA): TGTGCCAGCAGAGGAGAAGAGCAGTACTTC.

This clonotype was counted ten times or more. The rearrangement links TRBV2 to TRBJ1-5; no clear D. The CDR3 is made up of 15 amino acids. V dropped 4 bases and J dropped 3 bases, with 13 bases sitting between them. The V gene's germline CDR1 is SNHLY and CDR2 FYNNEI. CDR3 DNA sequence: TGTGCCAGCAGTGGTGTCAGTGCGATCAATCAGCCCCAGCATTTT. It translates to CASSGVSAINQPQHF.

This clonotype has ten or more counts. The chain employs TRBV12-3 or TRBV12-4 and TRBJ2-2; D is perhaps TRBD1 (6 bases). This CDR3 spans 15 amino acids. V shed 6 bases and J shed 2 bases, with 13 bases lying between them. The CDR3, as DNA: TGTGCCAGCAGAAAGCAGGGGTTTAACACCGGGGAGCTGTTTTTT. Amino acids: CASRKQGFNTGELFF.

In its sample, this clonotype was seen many times. V gene TRBV11-2 combines with J gene TRBJ2-7; D is undetermined. Trimming removed 5 bases at V and 5 bases at J, with 16 bases between. The length of the CDR3 is 14 residues. Germline V gene lookup returns CDR1 SGHAT and CDR2 FQNNGV. The CDR3 loop reads CASSQARLLHEQYF. In nucleotides, the CDR3 is TGTGCCAGCAGCCAGGCGCGTCTTCTCCACGAGCAGTACTTC.